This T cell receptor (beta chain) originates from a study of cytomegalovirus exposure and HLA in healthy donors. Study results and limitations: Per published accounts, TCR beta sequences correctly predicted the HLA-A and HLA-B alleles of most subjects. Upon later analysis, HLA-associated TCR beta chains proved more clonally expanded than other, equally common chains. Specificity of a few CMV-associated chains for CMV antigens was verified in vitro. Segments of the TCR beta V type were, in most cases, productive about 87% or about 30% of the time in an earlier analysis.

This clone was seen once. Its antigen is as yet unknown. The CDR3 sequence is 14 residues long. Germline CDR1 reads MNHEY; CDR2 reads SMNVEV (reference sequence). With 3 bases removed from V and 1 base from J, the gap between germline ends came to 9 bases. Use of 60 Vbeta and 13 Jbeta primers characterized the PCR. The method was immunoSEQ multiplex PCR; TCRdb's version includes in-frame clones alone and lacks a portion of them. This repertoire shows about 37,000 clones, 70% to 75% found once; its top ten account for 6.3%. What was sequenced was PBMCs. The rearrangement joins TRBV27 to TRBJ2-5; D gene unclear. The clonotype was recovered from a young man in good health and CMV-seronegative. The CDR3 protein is CASSLSRFQETQYF. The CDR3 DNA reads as TGTGCCAGCAGTTTGAGCCGGTTCCAAGAGACCCAGTACTTC.